The next 12 T cell receptor beta chains were all read from a single sample in a study of blood T cell repertoires in COVID-19. Some clones are missing from TCRdb's copy, which holds only in-frame ones; the method was immunoSEQ multiplex PCR. The data show roughly 250,000 clones, around 90% seen once. The specimen sequenced was peripheral blood. The receptors come from a man aged 55 to 70 who had recovered from COVID-19.

The chain is built from TRBV27 and TRBJ1-2, with D tentatively TRBD1 (5 bases). V lost 6 bases to trimming and J lost 7 bases, with 15 bases between them. The CDR3 totals 13 residues. Germline CDR1 and CDR2: MNHEY and SMNVEV (reference sequence). As DNA, the CDR3 is TGTGCCAGCAGCAAACATGGGGCTCGTGGCTACACCTTC. Protein product: CASSKHGARGYTF.

DNA of the CDR3: TGTGCCAGCAGTGAAGGGCACACCAACTATGGCTACACCTTC. It translates to CASSEGHTNYGYTF. J is TRBJ1-2 and V is TRBV6-1; no clear D gene. V lost 1 base and J lost 2, with 8 bases in between. This CDR3 comprises 14 residues. Germline lookup yields CDR1 MNHNS and CDR2 SASEGT.

The rearrangement uses TRBV19 and TRBJ2-7; TRBD1 agrees at 9 bases. The CDR3 length is 14 residues. Germline V gives CDR1 LNHDA, CDR2 SQIVND (reference sequence). J lost 3 bases, V lost 4 bases, and 4 bases had no gene match. The CDR3 loop is CASSRSGQGYEQYF. As DNA, the CDR3 is TGTGCCAGTAGTAGATCGGGACAGGGCTACGAGCAGTACTTC.

This clone was seen repeatedly, ten times or more. The chain is built from TRBV2 and TRBJ1-5; 8 positions match TRBD1. Germline V gene data show CDR1 as SNHLY and CDR2 as FYNNEI. This CDR3 has 17 amino acids. After removal of 1 base from V and 3 bases from J, the junction contained 8 bases not matched to a gene. The CDR3 loop is CASSEGSQGGVNQPQHF. In nucleotides, the CDR3 is TGTGCCAGCAGTGAAGGGTCACAGGGGGGCGTCAATCAGCCCCAGCATTTT.

This chain links TRBV5-1 with TRBJ1-2, with TRBD1 as a possible D gene (6 bases). Germline V gives CDR1 SGHRS, CDR2 YFSETQ. Trimming took 6 bases from V and 6 from J, leaving 21 bases between them. This CDR3 has 15 residues. The CDR3 DNA reads TGCGCCAGCACCTCAAGGCCCGGGGGGCCGGATGGCTACACCTTC. This codes for CASTSRPGGPDGYTF.

This rearrangement joins TRBV15 to TRBJ1-1; D might be TRBD1 (6 bases). V shed 7 bases and J shed 5 bases, with 23 bases lying between them. This CDR3 is 16 amino acids long. Germline CDR1 LNHNV, CDR2 YYDKDF (reference sequence). This CDR3 is CATTSPLGGGRTEAFF. As DNA, the CDR3 is TGTGCCACCACCTCCCCCTTGGGAGGGGGAAGAACTGAAGCTTTCTTT.

The V gene is TRBV19, the J gene TRBJ2-1; 7 bases agree with TRBD1. From germline, CDR1 is LNHDA and CDR2 SQIVND (reference sequence). This CDR3 has 16 residues. Trimming cost V 1 base and J 2 bases; bases outside gene matches: 5. The CDR3 region is CASSIVQGRAYNEQFF. CDR3 in DNA: TGTGCCAGTAGTATAGTACAGGGGAGAGCCTACAATGAGCAGTTCTTC.

The table lists this clone with a few counts. J is TRBJ1-2 and V is TRBV24-1; 7 positions agree with TRBD1. The CDR3 length is 18 residues. Germline assignment: CDR1 KGHDR and CDR2 SFDVKD. J gave up 3 bases and V 4 bases, and 16 bases lay outside the gene matches. The CDR3 DNA follows: TGTGCCACCAGTGACTACTGGGACAGTCCTAGGTGTTACTATGGCTACACCTTC. Translation gives CATSDYWDSPRCYYGYTF.

This chain joins TRBV2 and TRBJ1-5; 7 bases are a match to TRBD1. V trimming: 5 bases; J trimming: 4 bases; junction bases outside the gene matches: 5. CDR3 length: 14 amino acids. Germline CDR1 and CDR2: SNHLY and FYNNEI. The CDR3 sequence is CASSWTGKNQPQHF. As DNA, the CDR3 is TGTGCCAGCAGTTGGACAGGTAAAAATCAGCCCCAGCATTTT.

The V and J genes are TRBV29-1 and TRBJ1-3; TRBD1 matches 9 bases. CDR1 SQVTM and CDR2 ANQGSEA come from the germline V gene. After removal of 3 bases from V and 3 bases from J, the junction contained 3 bases not matched to a gene. The CDR3 has 14 amino acids. Written as DNA, the CDR3 is TGCAGCGTTGAGGGGACAGGGCATGGAAACACCATATATTTT. It specifies CSVEGTGHGNTIYF.

V is TRBV18 and J is TRBJ1-1, with D unresolved. The CDR3 is 14 residues long. Between the trimmed V and J ends, which lost 6 bases and 11 bases, there was a span of 22 bases. Germline loops: CDR1 KGHSH, CDR2 LQKENI. The CDR3 DNA reads as TGTGCCAGCTCCCCTGACGGGGTCTCATCGTACGCTTTCTTT. It yields the protein CASSPDGVSSYAFF.

The chain couples TRBV12-3 or TRBV12-4 to TRBJ1-1; unclear D gene. CDR3 length: 13 amino acids. Trimming cost V 3 bases and J 1 base, with 6 bases left between them. CDR3 protein: CASSFVANTEAFF. The CDR3 DNA follows: TGTGCCAGCAGTTTTGTAGCGAACACTGAAGCTTTCTTT.